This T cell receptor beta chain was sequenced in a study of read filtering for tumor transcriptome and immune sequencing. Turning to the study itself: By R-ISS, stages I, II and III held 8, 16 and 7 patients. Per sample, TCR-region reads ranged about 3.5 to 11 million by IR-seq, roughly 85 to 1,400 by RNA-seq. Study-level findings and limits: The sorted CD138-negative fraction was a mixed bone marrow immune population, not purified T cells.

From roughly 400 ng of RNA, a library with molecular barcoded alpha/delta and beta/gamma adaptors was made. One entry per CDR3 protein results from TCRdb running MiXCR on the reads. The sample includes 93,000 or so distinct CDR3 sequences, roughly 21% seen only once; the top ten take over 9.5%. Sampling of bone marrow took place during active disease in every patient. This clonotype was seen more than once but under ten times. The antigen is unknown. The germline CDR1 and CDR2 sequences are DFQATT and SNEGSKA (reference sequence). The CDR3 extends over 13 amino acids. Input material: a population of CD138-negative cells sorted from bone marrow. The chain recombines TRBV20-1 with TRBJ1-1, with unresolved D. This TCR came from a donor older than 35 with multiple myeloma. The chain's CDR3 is CRGEALGPTEAFF. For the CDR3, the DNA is TGCAGGGGTGAGGCTCTTGGGCCCACTGAAGCTTTCTTT.